This is a list of T cell receptor beta chains from one sample in a study of OX40 agonist ivuxolimab in advanced cancers. Sequenced by immunoSEQ multiplex PCR; TCRdb stores in-frame clones only, minus some. Of about 76,000 clones listed, 80% to 90% are singletons. Here the sequenced sample was CD4+ or CD8+ T cells sorted from blood, taken in a trial of the OX40 agonist ivuxolimab. These receptor sequences come from an adult with an advanced solid tumor such as melanoma, head and neck, liver or kidney cancer. Each CDR3 is given with its conserved first and last residue. The D gene is left open where the match is weak. Clone size appears in some rows only: once, few, many, or a class for an expanded clone.

size: -; J: TRBJ1-3; V: TRBV6-1; D: -; CDR3: CASSVERGNSGNTIYF; DNA: TGTGCCAGCAGTGTGGAGAGGGGGAACTCTGGAAACACCATATATTTT
size: -; J: TRBJ2-7; V: TRBV2; D: TRBD2; CDR3: CASTLTSGPSYEQYF; DNA: TGTGCCAGCACCTTGACTAGCGGGCCCTCCTACGAGCAGTACTTC
size: -; J: TRBJ2-7; V: TRBV7-6; D: TRBD2; CDR3: CASSLNNPLAGGANEQYF; DNA: TGTGCCAGCAGCTTAAATAACCCCTTAGCGGGGGGGGCCAACGAGCAGTACTTC
size: -; J: TRBJ2-1; V: TRBV7-2; D: TRBD2; CDR3: CASSLRASGGTPYNEQFF; DNA: TGTGCCAGCAGCTTAAGGGCTAGCGGGGGGACCCCCTACAATGAGCAGTTCTTC
size: -; J: TRBJ1-5; V: TRBV4-1; D: -; CDR3: CASSQEQGGDQPQHF; DNA: TGCGCCAGCAGCCAGGAACAGGGTGGGGATCAGCCCCAGCATTTT
size: few; J: TRBJ1-6; V: TRBV30; D: -; CDR3: CAWSATALARPLHF; DNA: TGTGCCTGGAGTGCCACCGCCCTCGCGCGACCCCTCCACTTT
size: once; J: TRBJ1-1; V: TRBV6-6; D: -; CDR3: CASSYGRENTEAFF; DNA: TGTGCCAGCAGTTACGGCAGGGAGAACACTGAAGCTTTCTTT
size: -; J: TRBJ2-7; V: TRBV29-1; D: TRBD2; CDR3: CSVEVRVNGRTSYEQYF; DNA: TGCAGCGTTGAAGTTCGAGTAAACGGGAGGACCTCCTACGAGCAGTACTTC
size: -; J: TRBJ2-1; V: TRBV10-2; D: -; CDR3: CASDSGRSHNEQFF; DNA: TGCGCCAGCGATAGCGGCCGATCACACAATGAGCAGTTCTTC
size: -; J: TRBJ1-1; V: TRBV12-5; D: -; CDR3: CASGFFGADEAFF; DNA: TGTGCTAGTGGTTTTTTCGGAGCAGATGAAGCTTTCTTT
size: -; J: TRBJ1-2; V: TRBV12-5; D: -; CDR3: CASGLEYIEGYTF; DNA: TGTGCTAGTGGTTTGGAGTACATTGAGGGCTACACCTTC
size: -; J: TRBJ2-2; V: TRBV23-1; D: TRBD1; CDR3: CASSHITGTGGTGELFF; DNA: TGCGCCAGCAGTCATATAACCGGGACAGGGGGAACCGGGGAGCTGTTTTTT
size: once; J: TRBJ1-4; V: TRBV7-6; D: TRBD1; CDR3: CASSLRTGLSPNEKLFF; DNA: TGTGCCAGCAGCCTCAGGACAGGGTTATCACCTAATGAAAAACTGTTTTTT
size: -; J: TRBJ1-2; V: TRBV7-3; D: -; CDR3: CASSQDTRGYGYTF; DNA: TGTGCCAGCAGCCAAGACACACGAGGGTATGGCTACACCTTC
size: -; J: TRBJ2-5; V: TRBV5-1; D: TRBD1; CDR3: CASSQDTGTGGETQYF; DNA: TGCGCCAGCAGCCAGGACACCGGGACAGGGGGGGAGACCCAGTACTTC
size: -; J: TRBJ2-3; V: TRBV5-6; D: TRBD2; CDR3: CASSAGATDTQYF; DNA: TGTGCCAGCAGCGCGGGAGCCACAGATACGCAGTATTTT
size: -; J: TRBJ2-7; V: TRBV6-6; D: -; CDR3: CASSYSEVVVEQYF; DNA: TGTGCCAGCAGTTACTCGGAGGTAGTAGTCGAGCAGTACTTC
size: -; J: TRBJ1-6; V: TRBV7-2; D: -; CDR3: CASSLASESPLHF; DNA: TGTGCCAGCAGCTTAGCATCAGAATCACCCCTCCACTTT
size: -; J: TRBJ2-7; V: TRBV6-1; D: -; CDR3: CASSSFNEQYF; DNA: TGTGCCAGCAGCTCATTTAACGAGCAGTACTTC
size: -; J: TRBJ2-3; V: TRBV18; D: TRBD1; CDR3: CASSPRQGATDTQYF; DNA: TGTGCCAGCTCACCTCGACAGGGGGCGACAGATACGCAGTATTTT
size: -; J: TRBJ1-1; V: TRBV2; D: -; CDR3: CASSEVGGTEAFF; DNA: TGTGCCAGCAGTGAAGTGGGAGGGACTGAAGCTTTCTTT
size: -; J: TRBJ1-2; V: TRBV10-3; D: -; CDR3: CAISEANGNYGYTF; DNA: TGTGCCATCAGTGAAGCCAACGGTAACTATGGCTACACCTTC
size: -; J: TRBJ2-1; V: TRBV25-1; D: -; CDR3: CASSGWGNEQFF; DNA: TGTGCCAGCAGTGGGTGGGGTAATGAGCAGTTCTTC
size: -; J: TRBJ1-4; V: TRBV25-1; D: -; CDR3: CASSERGGHEKLFF; DNA: TGTGCCAGCAGTGAGAGGGGTGGGCATGAAAAACTGTTTTTT
size: -; J: TRBJ1-4; V: TRBV5-6; D: -; CDR3: CASSLSGVGEKLFF; DNA: TGTGCCAGCAGCTTGTCAGGGGTCGGGGAAAAACTGTTTTTT
size: -; J: TRBJ2-3; V: TRBV28; D: TRBD1; CDR3: CASSLPGQGASDTQYF; DNA: TGTGCCAGCAGTTTACCGGGACAGGGGGCGTCAGATACGCAGTATTTT
size: -; J: TRBJ2-2; V: TRBV2; D: TRBD2; CDR3: CAGLAGPNTGELFF; DNA: TGTGCCGGACTAGCGGGCCCCAACACCGGGGAGCTGTTTTTT
size: -; J: TRBJ2-1; V: TRBV7-9; D: -; CDR3: CASSLGHEQFF; DNA: TGTGCCAGCAGCTTAGGCCATGAGCAGTTCTTC
size: -; J: TRBJ1-2; V: TRBV21-1; D: -; CDR3: CASRRFTPGGYTF; DNA: TGTGCCAGCAGGAGATTTACTCCAGGAGGCTACACCTTC
size: once; J: TRBJ1-1; V: TRBV27; D: TRBD1; CDR3: CATIPPPRDRGKGRTEAFF; DNA: TGTGCCACCATCCCTCCCCCCCGGGACAGGGGAAAGGGACGCACTGAAGCTTTCTTT
size: -; J: TRBJ2-7; V: TRBV19; D: TRBD1; CDR3: CASSRTGGLHEQYF; DNA: TGTGCCAGTAGTAGGACAGGGGGCCTCCACGAGCAGTACTTC
size: -; J: TRBJ1-5; V: TRBV7-2; D: -; CDR3: CASSLVKAQPQHF; DNA: TGTGCCAGCAGCTTAGTTAAAGCTCAGCCCCAGCATTTT
size: once; J: TRBJ1-1; V: TRBV7-8; D: -; CDR3: CASSLKGRTEAFF; DNA: TGTGCCAGCAGCTTAAAAGGTCGAACTGAAGCTTTCTTT
size: -; J: TRBJ1-1; V: TRBV9; D: TRBD1; CDR3: CASSVASGQGLTGTEAFF; DNA: TGTGCCAGCAGCGTAGCCTCGGGACAGGGTTTAACTGGCACTGAAGCTTTCTTT
size: -; J: TRBJ2-7; V: TRBV7-9; D: -; CDR3: CATLDGTLGEQYF; DNA: TGTGCCACCCTCGACGGGACTCTAGGCGAGCAGTACTTC
size: few; J: TRBJ2-7; V: TRBV6-5; D: -; CDR3: CASSYPSSGVYEQYF; DNA: TGTGCCAGCAGTTACCCCAGTAGCGGTGTTTACGAGCAGTACTTC
size: -; J: TRBJ1-2; V: TRBV13; D: TRBD1; CDR3: CASSLGQGAYGYTF; DNA: TGTGCCAGCAGCTTAGGACAGGGGGCGTATGGCTACACCTTC
size: -; J: TRBJ2-7; V: TRBV6-5; D: -; CDR3: CASRPLRGSYEQYF; DNA: TGTGCCAGCAGACCTCTTCGAGGTAGTTACGAGCAGTACTTC
size: -; J: TRBJ2-4; V: TRBV7-9; D: -; CDR3: CASSPLTGVEGNIQYF; DNA: TGTGCCAGCAGCCCTCTGACGGGAGTGGAGGGAAACATTCAGTACTTC
size: -; J: TRBJ2-1; V: TRBV5-1; D: -; CDR3: CASTYASYQGNEQFF; DNA: TGCGCCAGCACCTACGCCTCCTACCAGGGCAATGAGCAGTTCTTC
size: -; J: TRBJ1-3; V: TRBV6-5; D: -; CDR3: CASSFRPPSGNTIYF; DNA: TGTGCCAGCAGCTTCCGGCCCCCCTCTGGAAACACCATATATTTT
size: -; J: TRBJ2-3; V: TRBV7-2; D: -; CDR3: CASSLQPGRSTDTQYF; DNA: TGTGCCAGCAGCTTACAGCCGGGGCGTAGCACAGATACGCAGTATTTT
size: -; J: TRBJ1-5; V: TRBV7-2; D: TRBD1; CDR3: CASSLGDREDQPQHF; DNA: TGTGCCAGCAGCTTAGGAGACAGGGAGGATCAGCCCCAGCATTTT
size: -; J: TRBJ2-1; V: TRBV30; D: TRBD2; CDR3: CAWSIRLGLAGPYNEQFF; DNA: TGTGCCTGGAGTATACGGCTGGGCCTAGCGGGGCCGTACAATGAGCAGTTCTTC